This T cell receptor (beta chain) was obtained from a study of PD-L1 blockade in urothelial cancer. About the study: Analysis of blood occurred 3 weeks (second dose) and 6 weeks after treatment start. The study, taken as a whole, reports: At the 3-week point, tumor-associated blood clones expanded more in durable-benefit patients.

Synthetically made TCR analog templates were put into each PCR as spikes. The assay was immunoSEQ multiplex PCR, and TCRdb's table has in-frame clones only and misses some. The table shows 25,000 to 35,000 clones, with 80% to 90% occurring only once. Germline CDR1 reads SNHLY; CDR2 reads FYNNEI. The CDR3 spans 12 residues. Trimming removed 6 bases from V and 6 bases from J; junction bases left unmatched: 3. Regarding time point: peripheral blood 6 weeks after treatment start. Notes on this clone: Its target is not known.

The material sequenced was PBMCs, taken around atezolizumab (anti-PD-L1) treatment. This rearrangement joins TRBV2 to TRBJ1-1; 8 bases match TRBD1. The receptor was isolated from a man between 65 and 80 years old with urothelial cancer. The CDR3 region is CASREDRAEAFF. The CDR3 DNA reads as TGTGCCAGCAGAGAGGACAGGGCTGAAGCTTTCTTT.